This record concerns one T cell receptor beta chain sequence. In the original processing: Counts of nucleated cells, estimated from reference gene primer amplification, were obtained. The assay was immunoSEQ multiplex PCR, and TCRdb's table has in-frame clones only and misses some. Clonal size and the V and J genes are those of that table, whereas D and trimming came from the DNA. Found here are fewer than 250,000 clones, 65% to 90% of them singletons; the top ten hold 4.4%. With V trimmed by 5 bases and J by 10 bases, 9 bases remained unmatched. CDR1 is SNHLY and CDR2 is FYNNEI in the germline V gene. This CDR3 comprises 13 residues. The source of the sample is a study of blood T cell repertoires in COVID-19. Overall study context: Acute and convalescent COVID-19 samples came from the United States, Italy and Spain. The analysed material was cDNA or gDNA that came from T cells, B-cell-depleted T cells, or PBMCs.

The V and J genes are TRBV2 and TRBJ1-1; 8 bases agree with TRBD1. Sequenced input: peripheral blood. This TCR was recovered from a man aged 50-60 years with acute or convalescent COVID-19. CDR3 sequence (DNA): TGTGCCAGCAGTAAACCAGGGGGCGCGGGAGCTTTCTTT. This codes for CASSKPGGAGAFF. The full variable domain, completed using reference TRBV2 and TRBJ1-1, is EPEVTQTPSHQVTQMGQEVILRCVPISNHLYFYWYRQILGQKVEFLVSFYNNEISEKSEIFDDQFSVERPDGSNFTLKIRSTKLEDSAMYFCASSKPGGAGAFFGQGTRLTVV.